A selection of T cell receptor beta chains follows, all from one sample in a study of somatic mutations in cytotoxic T cells in rheumatoid arthritis. Sequencing was performed with immunoSEQ multiplex PCR; in TCRdb, only in-frame clones are kept and a portion is missing. The sample shows about 30,000 clones, roughly four fifths of them seen only once. The material sequenced was CD8+ T cells sorted from blood. These receptor sequences come from an adult with rheumatoid arthritis. CDR3s include the opening cysteine and the closing phenylalanine or tryptophan. The order of the fields is V gene, J gene, CDR3 protein.

V: TRBV7-9; J: TRBJ1-2; CDR3: CASRQGPDYGYTF
V: TRBV5-1; J: TRBJ2-1; CDR3: CASSLAPSSSYNEQFF
V: TRBV19; J: TRBJ2-3; CDR3: CASNTLAGVYTQYF
V: TRBV5-1; J: TRBJ1-5; CDR3: CASSLGERGVDQPQHF
V: TRBV4-1; J: TRBJ2-6; CDR3: CASSRLDRGKYGANVLTF
V: TRBV6-5; J: TRBJ1-4; CDR3: CASSPNRGNEKLFF
V: TRBV7-6; J: TRBJ1-2; CDR3: CASSLVAGTDYGYTF
V: TRBV6-5; J: TRBJ1-2; CDR3: CASSYRTGTYGYTF
V: TRBV2; J: TRBJ2-5; CDR3: CARTSGETQYF
V: TRBV29-1; J: TRBJ2-1; CDR3: CSVEDRRDEQFF
V: TRBV2; J: TRBJ2-7; CDR3: CAVPRTSGNEQYF
V: TRBV10-2; J: TRBJ2-1; CDR3: CASSPGTSGSREQFF
V: TRBV27; J: TRBJ2-7; CDR3: CASSPYRDSFYEQYF
V: TRBV27; J: TRBJ2-3; CDR3: CASSFLLAGGFLDTQYF
V: TRBV29-1; J: TRBJ2-1; CDR3: CSVERGFPWRGRLDNEQFF
V: TRBV27; J: TRBJ1-1; CDR3: CASSLGGNTEAFF
V: TRBV5-6; J: TRBJ1-1; CDR3: CASSLPGTVNTEAFF
V: TRBV10-3; J: TRBJ2-5; CDR3: CAISQAGGETQYF
V: TRBV2; J: TRBJ2-3; CDR3: CASRSKDGLLTDTQYF
V: TRBV7-2; J: TRBJ2-5; CDR3: CASSSPGPQQTQYF
V: TRBV27; J: TRBJ2-3; CDR3: CASSLEDSRNSSTDTQYF
V: TRBV9; J: TRBJ2-3; CDR3: CASSVGGDTQYF
V: TRBV4-2; J: TRBJ2-2; CDR3: CASSPQAGLGPRAGTNTGELFF
V: TRBV6-4; J: TRBJ2-1; CDR3: CASSDGTSGNEQFF
V: TRBV29-1; J: TRBJ2-3; CDR3: CSVVGLAGSWDTQYF
V: TRBV4-2; J: TRBJ2-1; CDR3: CASSQESIAGDEQFF
V: TRBV15; J: TRBJ1-3; CDR3: CATSRPGQGVVGNTIYF
V: TRBV18; J: TRBJ2-6; CDR3: CASSPSVGVNLLSGANVLTF
V: TRBV10-3; J: TRBJ2-7; CDR3: CATTGGSYEQYF
V: TRBV7-9; J: TRBJ1-1; CDR3: CASSSRDSLSGTEAFF
V: TRBV2; J: TRBJ2-1; CDR3: CATPSGSESSYNEQFF
V: TRBV19; J: TRBJ2-7; CDR3: CAISPTGKSYEQYF
V: TRBV4-1; J: TRBJ1-3; CDR3: CASSSGNTIYF
V: TRBV5-1; J: TRBJ1-2; CDR3: CASSSDSISPIYGYTF
V: TRBV28; J: TRBJ2-1; CDR3: CASSNNEQFF
V: TRBV6-6; J: TRBJ1-2; CDR3: CASSRPTVQGSYGYTF
V: TRBV19; J: TRBJ2-7; CDR3: CASSQTSGGSSYEQYF
V: TRBV4-1; J: TRBJ1-5; CDR3: CASSQWNNQPQHF
V: TRBV27; J: TRBJ1-6; CDR3: CASNTYNSPLHF
V: TRBV4-3; J: TRBJ2-5; CDR3: CASSQDNVRGDQETQYF
V: TRBV19; J: TRBJ2-1; CDR3: CASSEGTATYNEQFF
V: TRBV30; J: TRBJ2-2; CDR3: CAWTWGTTGYPGELFF
V: TRBV5-4; J: TRBJ2-7; CDR3: CASSFGVGYSYEQYF
V: TRBV7-8; J: TRBJ2-5; CDR3: CASSVGLAGGETQYF